This is a list of T cell receptor beta chains from one sample in a study of beta chain features in type 1 diabetes. TCRdb's table, derived via immunoSEQ multiplex PCR, lists solely in-frame clones and lacks some. In the table there are about 170,000 clones, around 8% of which are singletons. Sequencing input: central memory CD4+ T cells from blood. The source is a woman between 35 and 50 years old with type 1 diabetes. Both conserved end residues are part of each CDR3. D genes are given only for firm matches. Some rows have no size entry. The others give once, few or many, or a class for an expanded clone.

d_call cdr3_length j_call clone_size v_call cdr3_nt cdr3_aa
NA 14 TRBJ2-7 NA TRBV5-1 TGCGCCAGCAGCTTAACCTCCCGGGACACCGAGCAGTACTTC CASSLTSRDTEQYF
TRBD2 17 TRBJ2-3 few TRBV10-2 TGCGCCAGCAGTGCTTGGGGACTAGCGGGAGGGGCAGATACGCAGTATTTT CASSAWGLAGGADTQYF
NA 16 TRBJ2-1 many TRBV19 TGTGCCAGTAGGGATAGGAGGACAAGGGGGTTCGATGAGCAGTTCTTC CASRDRRTRGFDEQFF
NA 16 TRBJ1-5 NA TRBV27 TGTGCCAGCAGTTTATTTAAAGGGGGGGGGAATCAGCCCCAGCATTTT CASSLFKGGGNQPQHF
NA 15 TRBJ2-7 few TRBV5-4 TGTGCCAGCAGCTTGATATCAGGGAAGGCCTACGAGCAGTACTTC CASSLISGKAYEQYF
NA 15 TRBJ2-1 NA TRBV27 TGTGCCAGCAGTTGGACTGGGAGCTCCTACAATGAGCAGTTCTTC CASSWTGSSYNEQFF
NA 16 TRBJ2-6 few TRBV7-9 TGTGCCAGCAGCTTAGCGGCGGGACCTGGGGCCAACGTCCTGACTTTC CASSLAAGPGANVLTF
NA 13 TRBJ2-3 NA TRBV7-3 TGTGCCAGCAGCTTCTCCCCGTCAGATACGCAGTATTTT CASSFSPSDTQYF
NA 15 TRBJ1-3 few TRBV7-2 TGTGCCAGCAGCGTGCAGGGTACGGCTGGAAACACCATATATTTT CASSVQGTAGNTIYF
NA 11 TRBJ1-4 NA TRBV30 TGTGCCTGGAGTGGAGGTGAAAAACTGTTTTTT CAWSGGEKLFF
NA 13 TRBJ2-1 NA TRBV7-7 TGTGCTAGCAGTCCACAGCCAGGTAATGAGCAGTTCTTC CASSPQPGNEQFF
NA 15 TRBJ1-1 few TRBV28 TGTGCCAGCAGTTTACCAACAACGCCAGGGGCTGGGGCTTTCTTT CASSLPTTPGAGAFF
NA 15 TRBJ2-1 few TRBV2 TGTGCCAGCACTCGACCGGGACTTACCTACAATGAGCAGTTCTTC CASTRPGLTYNEQFF
TRBD2 13 TRBJ2-5 few TRBV19 TGTGCCAGTACCCGGGGGGATGAAGAGACCCAGTACTTC CASTRGDEETQYF
NA 11 TRBJ2-3 NA TRBV20-1 TGCAGTGCGCCGGCCCTAGAGACGCAGTATTTT CSAPALETQYF
TRBD1 14 TRBJ1-4 NA TRBV30 TGTGCCTGGAGTGGCCGACAGGGAAATGAAAAACTGTTTTTT CAWSGRQGNEKLFF
NA 17 TRBJ2-4 few TRBV7-3 TGTGCCAGCAGCTTATTTCCCGGGAATCCTGAGGGAAACATTCAGTACTTC CASSLFPGNPEGNIQYF
TRBD2 15 TRBJ2-1 NA TRBV5-1 TGCGCCAGCAGCTTCGGGGGGGCAAATTACAATGAGCAGTTCTTC CASSFGGANYNEQFF
TRBD1 16 TRBJ2-7 few TRBV9 TGTGCCAGCAGCGTAGGTCCGGGACAGCGATCCTACGAGCAGTACTTC CASSVGPGQRSYEQYF
TRBD1 16 TRBJ2-1 once TRBV4-1 TGCGCCAGCAGCCGTTCGGGACAGCTACGGAACAATGAGCAGTTCTTC CASSRSGQLRNNEQFF
NA 13 TRBJ2-5 NA TRBV9 TGTGCCAGCAGCGTAAGGGGTCAAGAGACCCAGTACTTC CASSVRGQETQYF
NA 14 TRBJ2-7 few TRBV9 TGTGCCAGCAGCGTATCCAATATGGCATCAGTCTTGTACTTC CASSVSNMASVLYF
NA 14 TRBJ1-1 NA TRBV7-2 TGTGCCAGCAGCATAAATACAGGGTACACTGAAGCTTTCTTT CASSINTGYTEAFF
NA 15 TRBJ2-3 few TRBV4-1 TGCGCCAGCAGCCGGGCGCAGGGGAACACAGATACGCAGTATTTT CASSRAQGNTDTQYF
NA 12 TRBJ1-2 NA TRBV14 TGTGCCAGCAGCCCCACCAGGTTTGGCTACACCTTC CASSPTRFGYTF
TRBD2 16 TRBJ2-3 few TRBV15 TGTGCCACCAGCAGAGATGCGGGAGAGGGCACAGATACGCAGTATTTT CATSRDAGEGTDTQYF
NA 11 TRBJ2-5 NA TRBV18 TGTGCCAGCTCACCCTCAGAGACCCAGTACTTC CASSPSETQYF
NA 13 TRBJ2-5 few TRBV29-1 TGCAGCGTTGAAGTTGGGGGGAGGCAGACCCAGTACTTC CSVEVGGRQTQYF
NA 15 TRBJ2-7 NA TRBV28 TGTGCCAGCGCCAGGACGCTACGAGGGAGGAGCGAGCAGTACTTC CASARTLRGRSEQYF
NA 13 TRBJ1-4 NA TRBV2 TGTGCCAGCAGTGAAAACAGGAACGAAAAACTGTTTTTT CASSENRNEKLFF
TRBD2 15 TRBJ2-3 few TRBV7-9 TGTGCCAGCAGGGTACTAGCGGACCGAACAGATACGCAGTATTTT CASRVLADRTDTQYF
NA 15 TRBJ2-1 NA TRBV5-1 TGCGCCAGCCGTGAGGGCACTTCCTCCTACAATGAGCAGTTCTTC CASREGTSSYNEQFF
NA 14 TRBJ2-5 many TRBV2 TGTGCCAGCAGTTCCCAGGCGTACCAAGAGACCCAGTACTTC CASSSQAYQETQYF
NA 12 TRBJ2-1 NA TRBV6-7 TGTGCCAGCACACTCCAATACAATGAGCAGTTCTTC CASTLQYNEQFF
NA 14 TRBJ2-2 many TRBV30 TGTGCCTGGAAGGGGGTGGGGAGCACCGGGGAGCTGTTTTTT CAWKGVGSTGELFF
TRBD2 17 TRBJ2-1 many TRBV4-1 TGCGCCAGCAGCCCCACCACTAGCGGGAGTTCCTACAATGAGCAGTTCTTC CASSPTTSGSSYNEQFF
TRBD2 15 TRBJ2-1 NA TRBV5-1 TGCGCCAGCAGCTTGTTGGGTTCTAGCGGGAATGAGCAGTTCTTC CASSLLGSSGNEQFF
TRBD1 15 TRBJ2-3 NA TRBV7-3 TGTGCCAGCGGGTCCGGGACAGGGGGTACAGATACGCAGTATTTT CASGSGTGGTDTQYF
NA 14 TRBJ1-1 many TRBV5-1 TGCGCCAGCAGCTTGGCAGCGACAGACACTGAAGCTTTCTTT CASSLAATDTEAFF
TRBD2 14 TRBJ2-7 few TRBV30 TGTGCCTCAAGGACTAGCGGGGGCCGCTACGAGCAGTACTTC CASRTSGGRYEQYF
NA 16 TRBJ1-3 few TRBV7-2 TGTGCCAGCAGCTTAGACCAGGGGCAAGGTGGAAACACCATATATTTT CASSLDQGQGGNTIYF
TRBD1 14 TRBJ1-4 many TRBV7-2 TGTGCCAGCAGCCGGGACAGGGGAGGAGAAAAACTGTTTTTT CASSRDRGGEKLFF
NA 11 TRBJ2-7 NA TRBV7-2 TGTGCCAGCAGCGCCGCGTACGAGCAGTACTTC CASSAAYEQYF
NA 14 TRBJ1-6 few TRBV7-2 TGTGCCAGCAGCTTAGAGGGCGGGGATTCACCCCTCCACTTT CASSLEGGDSPLHF
NA 15 TRBJ2-3 few TRBV19 TGTGCCAGTAGTATAACGGCGGGCTACACAGATACGCAGTATTTT CASSITAGYTDTQYF
TRBD1 15 TRBJ1-1 few TRBV28 TGTGCCAGCAGTCGTCCCGGGACAGGGACGGAAGAAGCTTTCTTT CASSRPGTGTEEAFF
TRBD1 15 TRBJ1-1 few TRBV4-3 TGCGCCAGCAGCCGAGGACAGGGCCCGAACACTGAAGCTTTCTTT CASSRGQGPNTEAFF
NA 17 TRBJ2-6 NA TRBV5-4 TGTGCCAGCAGCTTTCTACAGGCAAGCTCTGGGGCCAACGTCCTGACTTTC CASSFLQASSGANVLTF
TRBD1 14 TRBJ2-4 few TRBV19 TGTGCCAGTAACGACAGGGGGCTGGAAAACATTCAGTACTTC CASNDRGLENIQYF
TRBD1 14 TRBJ2-7 NA TRBV6-5 TGTGCCAGCAACGGACAGGGGGCTAGGTACGAGCAGTACTTC CASNGQGARYEQYF
NA 14 TRBJ1-5 NA TRBV2 TGTGCCAGCAGTGATCAGGGGAAGGAGCAGCCCCAGCATTTT CASSDQGKEQPQHF
NA 13 TRBJ2-7 many TRBV7-9 TGTGCCAGCAAATCTGGCAGGGTCGGCGAGCAGTACTTC CASKSGRVGEQYF
TRBD1 15 TRBJ1-6 many TRBV7-9 TGTGCCAGCAGCTTAGGCGACAGGGCAGGGTCACCCCTCCACTTT CASSLGDRAGSPLHF
NA 11 TRBJ2-3 NA TRBV28 TGTGCCAGCAGCCTCGGAGATACGCAGTATTTT CASSLGDTQYF
NA 13 TRBJ1-3 few TRBV25-1 TGTGCCAGCGCGGGGGTATACGGAAACACCATATATTTT CASAGVYGNTIYF
NA 17 TRBJ1-3 few TRBV18 TGTGCCAGCTCGTACAGTGAGGCCGCGGGGTTTCAGGACACCATATATTTT CASSYSEAAGFQDTIYF
TRBD1 14 TRBJ2-5 NA TRBV5-1 TGCGCCAGCAGCTTGGGACAGGGGTTAGAGACCCAGTACTTC CASSLGQGLETQYF
NA 12 TRBJ2-7 few TRBV6-1 TGTGCCAGCACCTCATCGGGCTACGAGCAGTACTTC CASTSSGYEQYF
NA 13 TRBJ1-1 few TRBV28 TGTGCCAGCAGTTTACCCGGGACAAGGGAAGCTTTCTTT CASSLPGTREAFF
NA 13 TRBJ1-5 NA TRBV2 TGTGCCAGCCGGGCAGGGGGCAATCAGCCCCAGCATTTT CASRAGGNQPQHF